The clone carrying this TCR beta chain was detected only a few times. Its antigen is currently unknown. MiXCR, run by TCRdb on the 5' RACE reads, gives a single entry per CDR3 protein. The sample includes about 100,000 distinct CDR3 sequences, approximately 12% seen only once; the top ten take around 40%. The sample comes from a study of T-cell memory formation after mild COVID-19. Study-level information: The two donors had largely donor-specific TCR clusters. Study results and caveats: Pre-infection memory contained some responding clones, which suggested that cross-reactive memory had joined. Contracting clones localized mainly to CM and EM when CD4+ and mainly to EMRA when CD8+. Day 15 to 85 contractors were CD4/CD8 balanced; later expanders leaned CD4+.

The sequence derives from a man between 18 and 29 years old who had mild COVID-19 (a few samples of this study predate the infection). Cell type and time point are not known. Sequenced sample: PBMCs or a T cell subset sorted from them (not recorded which).

This chain's CDR3 is CSGRDRGYEQYF. CDR3 in DNA: TGCAGCGGCCGGGACAGGGGTTACGAGCAGTACTTC. The genes are TRBV29-1 and TRBJ2-7; 10 nucleotides agree with TRBD1. CDR1 and CDR2 from the germline V gene are SQVTM and ANQGSEA. V was pared by 7 bases and J by 4 bases, with 4 bases of the junction left unmatched. The CDR3 is 12 residues long.